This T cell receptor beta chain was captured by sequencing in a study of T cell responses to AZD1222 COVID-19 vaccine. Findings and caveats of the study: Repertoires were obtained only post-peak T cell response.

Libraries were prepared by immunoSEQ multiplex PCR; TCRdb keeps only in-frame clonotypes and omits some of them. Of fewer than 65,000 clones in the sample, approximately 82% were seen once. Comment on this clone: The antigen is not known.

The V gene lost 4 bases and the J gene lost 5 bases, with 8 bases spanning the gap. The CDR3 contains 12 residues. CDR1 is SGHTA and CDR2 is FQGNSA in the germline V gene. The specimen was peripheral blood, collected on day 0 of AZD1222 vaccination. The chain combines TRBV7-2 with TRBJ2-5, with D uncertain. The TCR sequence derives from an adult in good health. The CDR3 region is CASSSYLETQYF. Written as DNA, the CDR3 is TGTGCCAGCAGCTCATACTTGGAGACCCAGTACTTC. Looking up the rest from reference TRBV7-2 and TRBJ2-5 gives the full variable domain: GAGVSQSPSNKVTEKGKDVELRCDPISGHTALYWYRQSLGQGLEFLIYFQGNSAPDKSGLPSDRFSAERTGGSVSTLTIQRTQQEDSAVYLCASSSYLETQYFGPGTRLLVL.